This T cell receptor beta chain is from a study of beta chain features in type 1 diabetes. Study-level results: Patients with type 1 diabetes showed fewer VDJ junction insertions and more deletions. A moderate, significant TCRB CDR3 shortening appeared in type 1 diabetes across four CD4+ subsets.

A remark on this clone: The antigen is unknown.

Germline values: CDR1 MDHEN, CDR2 SYDVKM. The ends were cut back, 6 bases at V and 3 bases at J, with 11 bases in the middle. The CDR3 has 13 amino acids. TCRB transcripts that were expressed got sequenced, as all of the isolated RNA had been reverse transcribed. Only in-frame clones appear in the TCRdb table, and some are missing; sequencing was by immunoSEQ multiplex PCR. The sample includes 600,000 to 700,000 clones, roughly an eighth of them seen just once. Sorted cells reached over 95% purity in every population. The clonotype comes from a man aged 18 to 30 with type 1 diabetes. The chain employs TRBV28 and TRBJ1-2; D might be TRBD1 (5 bases). The material sequenced was naive CD4+ T cells from blood. The CDR3 coding sequence is TGTGCCAGCAGACATACAGGATACTATGGCTACACCTTC. This codes for CASRHTGYYGYTF.